This T cell receptor beta chain was found in a study of blood T cell repertoires in COVID-19. Study information: Both acute and convalescent COVID-19 samples were obtained from the United States, Italy and Spain.

Only a few counts were recorded for this clone. The CDR3 sequence is 17 residues long. From germline, CDR1 is SGHDN and CDR2 FVKESK. The V end was cut by 0 bases, the J end by 2 bases, with 16 bases between. In the original workflow: Reference gene primer amplification in the assay estimated nucleated cell counts. Clones were read by immunoSEQ multiplex PCR, and TCRdb kept only the in-frame ones, dropping some. Clone size and the V and J calls come from that table; the DNA yielded D and trimming. The sample carries approximately 250,000 clones, roughly 80% recorded once. V gene TRBV14 combines with J gene TRBJ1-1, with D perhaps matching TRBD1 (5 bases). This TCR came from a man aged 55 to 70 with acute or convalescent COVID-19. The sample consisted of peripheral blood. The DNA for the CDR3 is TGTGCCAGCAGCCAAGATCCGGCGGGGGTAAGCAACACTGAAGCTTTCTTT. This translates into CASSQDPAGVSNTEAFF.